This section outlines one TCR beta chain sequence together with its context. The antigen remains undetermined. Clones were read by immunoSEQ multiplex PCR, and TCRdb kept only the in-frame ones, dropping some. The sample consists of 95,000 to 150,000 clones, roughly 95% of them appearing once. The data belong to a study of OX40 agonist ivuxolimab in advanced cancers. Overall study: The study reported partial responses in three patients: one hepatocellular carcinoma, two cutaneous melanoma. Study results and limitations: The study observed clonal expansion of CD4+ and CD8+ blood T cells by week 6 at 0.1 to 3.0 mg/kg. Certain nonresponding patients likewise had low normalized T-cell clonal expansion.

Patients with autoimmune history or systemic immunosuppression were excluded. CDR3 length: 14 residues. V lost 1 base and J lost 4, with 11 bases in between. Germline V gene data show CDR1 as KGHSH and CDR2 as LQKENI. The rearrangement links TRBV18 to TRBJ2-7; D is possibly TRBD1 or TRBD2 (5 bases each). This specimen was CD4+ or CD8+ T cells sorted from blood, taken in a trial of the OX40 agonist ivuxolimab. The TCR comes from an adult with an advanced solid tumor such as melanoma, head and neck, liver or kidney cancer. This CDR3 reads CASSPQGSGYEQYF. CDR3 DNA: TGTGCCAGCTCACCACAGGGGAGTGGGTACGAGCAGTACTTC.